The 25 T cell receptor beta chains below all came from one sample that was sequenced in a study of T cells after yellow fever vaccination. TCRdb analysed the 5' RACE reads with MiXCR anew, one entry per CDR3 protein. The sample has hundreds of thousands of distinct CDR3 sequences; around an eighth are singletons. This specimen consisted of PBMCs, obtained on the day of the yellow fever booster vaccination. The origin of the receptors is a man aged 25 to 40 who received the YFV17D yellow fever vaccine.

The chain recombines TRBV27 with TRBJ2-5, with D possibly being TRBD1 (5 bases). The germline CDR1 and CDR2 sequences are MNHEY and SMNVEV (reference sequence). This CDR3 has 15 amino acids. V lost 0 bases and J lost 3, with 11 bases in between. The CDR3 DNA follows: TGTGCCAGCAGTTTATCATCAGGGAATGAAGAGACCCAGTACTTC. Protein: CASSLSSGNEETQYF.

This clonotype occurred a few times. V and J are TRBV20-1 and TRBJ2-7, with 9 bases fitting TRBD2. Germline CDR1 and CDR2: DFQATT and SNEGSKA (reference sequence). The CDR3 extends over 16 amino acids. Trimming took 0 bases from V and 2 from J; bases not matched to a gene: 8. CDR3 coding DNA: TGCAGTGCTAGAGATGGAGCTGCTAGCGGGACCTACGAGCAGTACTTC. Translating it yields CSARDGAASGTYEQYF.

The gene calls are TRBV18 and TRBJ1-4; D gene unclear. Germline CDR1 reads KGHSH; CDR2 reads LQKENI. CDR3 length: 14 residues. Trimming shortened V by 6 bases and J by 4 bases, and 12 bases separated the two germline ends. The CDR3 spells CASSPDGDNEKLFF. The CDR3 DNA reads as TGTGCCAGCTCGCCAGACGGGGATAATGAAAAACTGTTTTTT.

V and J are TRBV27 and TRBJ2-1; 9 bases are a match to TRBD2. CDR1 and CDR2 (germline): MNHEY, SMNVEV (reference sequence). CDR3 length equals 14 residues. Trimming at V came to 5 bases and at J to 6 bases, leaving 5 bases not matched to a gene. Here the CDR3 DNA reads TGTGCCAGCAGTCCCCGACTAGCGGTCAATGAGCAGTTCTTC. As protein: CASSPRLAVNEQFF.

CDR3 DNA: TGTGCCAGCAGCGGAGACCGGTACTCTACCTACGAGCAGTACTTC. It yields the protein CASSGDRYSTYEQYF. J is TRBJ2-7 and V is TRBV5-4; D not certain. The V end lost 4 bases, the J end lost 2 bases, and 16 bases lay between the germline ends. Germline V gives CDR1 SGHNT, CDR2 YYREEE (reference sequence). The CDR3 is 15 residues long.

The V and J genes are TRBV10-3 and TRBJ1-1; the D gene is possibly TRBD1 (5 bases). The CDR3 loop spans 12 amino acids. Trimming removed 7 bases at V and 7 bases at J, with 13 bases between. Germline V gene lookup returns CDR1 ENHRY and CDR2 SYGVKD. The CDR3 DNA reads as TGTGCCATCAATAGGGACGGACATGAAGCTTTCTTT. Its translation: CAINRDGHEAFF.

Only a few counts were recorded for this clonotype. This chain connects TRBV7-2 to TRBJ2-7; maybe TRBD1 (5 bases). The CDR3 extends over 14 amino acids. CDR1 SGHTA and CDR2 FQGNSA come from the germline V gene. Trimming removed 7 bases from V and 7 bases from J, with 20 bases in between. The CDR3 spells CASNRGGSPGEQYF. Here the CDR3 DNA reads TGTGCCAGCAATCGTGGTGGGTCGCCAGGGGAGCAGTACTTC. Filled out from reference TRBV7-2 and TRBJ2-7, the complete variable domain reads GAGVSQSPSNKVTEKGKDVELRCDPISGHTALYWYRQSLGQGLEFLIYFQGNSAPDKSGLPSDRFSAERTGGSVSTLTIQRTQQEDSAVYLCASNRGGSPGEQYFGPGTRLTVT.

In its sample, this clonotype was seen a few times. The chain has TRBV6-5 and TRBJ2-5; D is unresolved. Trimming left V 2 bases short and J 3 bases short, with 7 bases between. This CDR3 has 13 residues. Germline CDR1 and CDR2: MNHEY and SVGAGI. CDR3 in DNA: TGTGCCAGCAGTTACGAGAAGAAAGAGACCCAGTACTTC. As protein: CASSYEKKETQYF.

This clonotype has a handful of counts. The V and J genes are TRBV20-1 and TRBJ2-5; the D is unclear. Trimming removed 3 bases from V and 5 bases from J, with 10 bases in between. The germline V gene has CDR1 DFQATT and CDR2 SNEGSKA (reference sequence). The CDR3 consists of 12 residues. The CDR3 loop reads CSARGYQETQYF. DNA for the CDR3: TGCAGTGCTAGGGGTTATCAGGAGACCCAGTACTTC.

V usage is TRBV7-2 and J usage is TRBJ2-7, with 7 bases matching TRBD1. The trim removed 5 bases at V and 1 base at J, leaving 8 bases unmatched. This CDR3 is built from 15 residues. Germline CDR1 is SGHTA and CDR2 is FQGNSA. DNA for the CDR3: TGTGCCAGCAGCGAAGGGACAGCCAAATCCTACGAGCAGTACTTC. Residues: CASSEGTAKSYEQYF. The whole variable domain, remainder taken from reference TRBV7-2 and TRBJ2-7, is GAGVSQSPSNKVTEKGKDVELRCDPISGHTALYWYRQSLGQGLEFLIYFQGNSAPDKSGLPSDRFSAERTGGSVSTLTIQRTQQEDSAVYLCASSEGTAKSYEQYFGPGTRLTVT.

The table lists this clonotype with a few counts. CDR3 nucleotides: TGTGCCAGCAGCCGCTGGAAGGATACGCAGTATTTT. Encoded protein: CASSRWKDTQYF. The chain uses TRBV28 and TRBJ2-3, with unresolved D. This CDR3 has 12 amino acids. V was pared by 6 bases and J by 6 bases, with 10 bases between. Germline V gene lookup returns CDR1 MDHEN and CDR2 SYDVKM. The whole variable domain, remainder taken from reference TRBV28 and TRBJ2-3, is DVKVTQSSRYLVKRTGEKVFLECVQDMDHENMFWYRQDPGLGLRLIYFSYDVKMKEKGDIPEGYSVSREKKERFSLILESASTNQTSMYLCASSRWKDTQYFGPGTRLTVL.

This clonotype was counted between two and nine times. This sequence joins TRBV7-2 and TRBJ2-1; D not resolved. The ends were cut back, 1 base at V and 6 bases at J, with 16 bases in the middle. The CDR3 has 16 amino acids. Germline assignment: CDR1 SGHTA and CDR2 FQGNSA. The CDR3 nucleotides read TGTGCCAGCAGCTTAGGCGGTCTAGTAGCCTCCAATGAGCAGTTCTTC. This gives the protein CASSLGGLVASNEQFF. Combining the CDR3 with reference TRBV7-2 and TRBJ2-1 gives the whole variable domain GAGVSQSPSNKVTEKGKDVELRCDPISGHTALYWYRQSLGQGLEFLIYFQGNSAPDKSGLPSDRFSAERTGGSVSTLTIQRTQQEDSAVYLCASSLGGLVASNEQFFGPGTRLTVL.

Only a few counts were recorded for this clonotype. The chain uses TRBV6-2 or TRBV6-3 and TRBJ2-1; 8 bases line up with TRBD2. The CDR3 has 14 residues. V lost 7 bases, J lost 8 bases, and 10 bases stayed unmatched. Germline V gene data show CDR1 as MNHEY and CDR2 as SVGEGT. CDR3 sequence (DNA): TGTGCCAGCAAGATTAGCGGGATTCGTGATGAGCAGTTCTTC. Its translation is CASKISGIRDEQFF.

This clonotype was seen only a few times. The gene calls are TRBV29-1 and TRBJ2-3, with D hard to call. Looked up from germline, CDR1 is SQVTM and CDR2 is ANQGSEA. The CDR3 sequence is 15 residues long. V was shortened by 1 base and J by 2 bases, with 13 bases between the two germline ends. CDR3 region: CSVEAPSHLTDTQYF. CDR3 nucleotides: TGCAGCGTTGAAGCTCCCTCACACCTCACAGATACGCAGTATTTT.

The rearrangement joins TRBV29-1 to TRBJ1-2; 7 positions agree with TRBD1. J lost 5 bases, V lost 5 bases, and 8 bases had no gene match. Germline CDR1 and CDR2: SQVTM and ANQGSEA. The CDR3 covers 13 residues. The CDR3 sequence: CSVPTGERYGYTF. CDR3 DNA sequence: TGCAGCGTTCCCACAGGGGAACGATATGGCTACACCTTC.

This clonotype was seen ten or more times. The chain joins TRBV7-6 to TRBJ1-2; 8 positions match TRBD1. The germline V gene has CDR1 SGHVS and CDR2 FNYEAQ. The CDR3 is 13 amino acids. Trimming removed 5 bases from V and 8 bases from J; junction bases left unmatched: 7. CDR3 sequence reads: CASSPGQGEGYTF. In DNA form, the CDR3 reads TGTGCCAGCAGCCCAGGACAGGGCGAGGGCTACACCTTC.

There are a few counts of this clonotype. This chain links TRBV21-1 with TRBJ2-3. TRBV21-1 is an annotated pseudogene. This CDR3 contains 16 residues. For the CDR3, the DNA is TGTGCCAGCAGCAAAGTGAGAGCAGGACGCACAGATACGCAGTATTTT. Its protein product is CASSKVRAGRTDTQYF.

This clonotype was picked up a small number of times. The chain combines TRBV4-2 with TRBJ2-1; D might be TRBD1 or TRBD2, each matching 5 bases. V was shortened by 5 bases and J by 10 bases, with 18 bases between the two germline ends. The CDR3 spans 14 residues. CDR1 and CDR2 from the germline V gene are LGHNA and YNFKEQ. The CDR3 nucleotides are TGTGCCAGCAGCTATTCATCCCCGGGACGAGAGCAGTTCTTC. Encoded protein: CASSYSSPGREQFF.

This clonotype has only a few counts. The chain's CDR3 is CASSGTGSGETQYF. Written as DNA, the CDR3 is TGTGCCAGCAGCGGAACAGGGAGCGGAGAGACCCAGTACTTC. This chain joins TRBV7-7 and TRBJ2-5; D is possibly TRBD1 (6 bases). V lost 5 bases to trimming and J lost 4 bases, with 14 bases between them. This CDR3 has 14 residues. Per germline, CDR1 SSHAT and CDR2 FNYEAQ (reference sequence).

The rearrangement links TRBV20-1 to TRBJ2-2, with no clear D. V shed 5 bases and J shed 2 bases, with 18 bases lying between them. CDR3 length: 16 amino acids. CDR1 is DFQATT and CDR2 is SNEGSKA in the germline V gene (reference sequence). The chain's CDR3 is CSALVQPTLNTGELFF. CDR3 bases: TGCAGTGCTTTGGTCCAACCAACCCTAAACACCGGGGAGCTGTTTTTT.

This clonotype was seen a handful of times. The chain employs TRBV5-1 and TRBJ2-7, with TRBD2 identical over 14 bases. There are 16 residues in the CDR3. J gave up 7 bases and V 4 bases, and 10 bases lay outside the gene matches. Germline CDR1 reads SGHRS; CDR2 reads YFSETQ. CDR3 residues: CASSPRLAGGPREQYF. The CDR3 DNA reads TGCGCCAGCAGCCCTCGACTAGCGGGAGGGCCGAGGGAGCAGTACTTC.

The chain is built from TRBV12-3 or TRBV12-4 and TRBJ1-2; TRBD1 agrees at 10 bases. This CDR3 spans 14 amino acids. Trimming removed 3 bases from V and 3 bases from J; junction bases left unmatched: 1. As DNA, the CDR3 is TGTGCCAGCAGTTTGGACAGGGGGGACTATGGCTACACCTTC. Its protein product is CASSLDRGDYGYTF.

The genes are TRBV5-1 and TRBJ2-7; D might be TRBD1 (7 bases). Looked up from germline, CDR1 is SGHRS and CDR2 is YFSETQ. This CDR3 spans 16 amino acids. Trimming took off 0 bases at V and 0 bases at J, with 13 bases between the two ends. CDR3: CASSLAPQGGSYEQYF. CDR3 nucleotides: TGCGCCAGCAGCTTGGCACCCCAGGGGGGCTCCTACGAGCAGTACTTC.

This clonotype has only a few counts. The chain joins TRBV6-5 to TRBJ2-7, with D uncertain. CDR3 size: 15 residues. Germline V gene sequence: CDR1 MNHEY, CDR2 SVGAGI. The ends were cut back, 2 bases at V and 5 bases at J, with 16 bases in the middle. The CDR3 region has the DNA TGTGCCAGCAGTTACAGTGCCTCAAAGGCGGACGAGCAGTACTTC. Translation gives CASSYSASKADEQYF.

This clonotype has more than one count but fewer than ten. The V gene is TRBV5-1, the J gene TRBJ2-2, with 8 positions matching TRBD2. With V trimmed by 9 bases and J by 4 bases, 11 bases remained unmatched. Germline V gene sequence: CDR1 SGHRS, CDR2 YFSETQ. The CDR3 extends over 15 amino acids. This CDR3 reads CATPLSGIPTGELFF. The CDR3 region has the DNA TGCGCCACCCCCCTTAGCGGGATTCCCACCGGGGAGCTGTTTTTT.